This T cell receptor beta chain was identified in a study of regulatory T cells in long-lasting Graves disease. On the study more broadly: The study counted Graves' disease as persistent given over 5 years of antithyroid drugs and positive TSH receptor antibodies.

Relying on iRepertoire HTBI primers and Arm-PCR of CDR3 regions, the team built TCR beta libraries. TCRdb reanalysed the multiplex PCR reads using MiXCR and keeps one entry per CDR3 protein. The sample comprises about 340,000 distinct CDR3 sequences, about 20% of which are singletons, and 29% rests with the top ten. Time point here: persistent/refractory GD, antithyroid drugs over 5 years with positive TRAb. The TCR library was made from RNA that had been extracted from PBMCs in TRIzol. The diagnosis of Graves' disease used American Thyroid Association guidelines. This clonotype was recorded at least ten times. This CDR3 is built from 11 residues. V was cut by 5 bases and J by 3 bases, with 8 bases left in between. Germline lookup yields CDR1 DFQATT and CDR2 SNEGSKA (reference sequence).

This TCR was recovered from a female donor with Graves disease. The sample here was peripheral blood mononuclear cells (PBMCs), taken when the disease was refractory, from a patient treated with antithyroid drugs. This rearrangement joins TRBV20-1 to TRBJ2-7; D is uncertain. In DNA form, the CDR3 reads TGCAGTGCTGACGGTGACTACGAGCAGTACTTC. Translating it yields CSADGDYEQYF.